Shown below are 29 T cell receptor beta chains from a single sample sequenced in a study of beta chain features in type 1 diabetes. Overall study results and limits: Shortening of TCRB CDR3s, moderate but significant, appeared in all four CD4+ subsets of Type 1 diabetes patients.

Antigens for these TCRs are unknown. Every isolated RNA sample was fully reverse transcribed, so sequencing captured expressed TCRB transcripts. TCRdb's copy holds only in-frame clones and misses some; the assay was immunoSEQ multiplex PCR. Of tens of thousands of clones in the sample, 50% to 70% are singletons; the top ten hold 0.35% to 0.45%. The material sequenced was stem cell memory CD4+ T cells from blood. The receptors stem from a man aged 18 to 29 with type 1 diabetes.

Here the CDR3 reads CASSGQVLAGGNEQFF. As DNA, the CDR3 is TGCGCCAGCAGTGGCCAGGTGCTAGCGGGTGGCAATGAGCAGTTCTTC. The chain couples TRBV10-2 to TRBJ2-1; 8 bases are shared with TRBD2. V lost 4 bases, J lost 6 bases, and 11 bases stayed unmatched. The germline CDR1 and CDR2 sequences are WSHSY and SAAADI. This CDR3 spans 16 amino acids.

The rearrangement uses TRBV7-2 and TRBJ2-7; TRBD1 agrees at 9 bases. V was pared by 5 bases and J by 2 bases, with 10 bases of the junction left unmatched. This CDR3 region has 16 residues. Germline-derived CDR1 and CDR2 are SGHTA and FQGNSA. The DNA for the CDR3 is TGTGCCAGCAGCCCAGGACAGGGGTTTTTCACCTACGAGCAGTACTTC. Protein: CASSPGQGFFTYEQYF.

The V gene is TRBV18, the J gene TRBJ1-2; unclear D gene. This CDR3 region has 18 residues. V was pared by 3 bases and J by 2 bases, with 22 bases between. Germline CDR1 and CDR2: KGHSH and LQKENI. The CDR3 sequence: CASSPTLRSVRNNYGYTF. The DNA for the CDR3 is TGTGCCAGCTCACCGACCCTGCGAAGCGTGAGAAACAACTATGGCTACACCTTC.

The sample holds one count of this clone. The CDR3 loop is CASSLARDRNFYEQYF. DNA of the CDR3: TGTGCCAGCAGCTTAGCCAGAGACAGGAACTTCTACGAGCAGTACTTC. The chain links TRBV7-2 to TRBJ2-7, with D tentatively TRBD1 (6 bases). The V end was cut by 0 bases, the J end by 3 bases, with 15 bases between. The germline V gene has CDR1 SGHTA and CDR2 FQGNSA. The CDR3 sequence is 16 residues long.

The chain joins TRBV4-1 to TRBJ2-3; 8 nucleotides match TRBD2. CDR1 and CDR2 from the germline V gene are MGHRA and YSYEKL. J gave up 1 base and V 3 bases, and 12 bases lay outside the gene matches. The CDR3 covers 18 residues. CDR3 residues: CASSHPKGAGARTDTQYF. The CDR3 nucleotides are TGCGCCAGCAGCCACCCTAAAGGAGCGGGGGCGCGCACAGATACGCAGTATTTT.

The V and J genes are TRBV9 and TRBJ1-2; 10 bases fit TRBD1. CDR1 and CDR2 from the germline V gene are SGDLS and YYNGEE. Trimming cost V 5 bases and J 6 bases; bases outside gene matches: 7. The CDR3 sequence is 14 residues long. The CDR3, as DNA: TGTGCCAGCAGAGCCGGGACAGGGGTTCATGGCTACACCTTC. Amino acid sequence: CASRAGTGVHGYTF.

The chain recombines TRBV5-4 with TRBJ2-2; 9 positions match TRBD1. Germline CDR1 and CDR2: SGHNT and YYREEE (reference sequence). The CDR3 runs to 16 residues. The ends lost 3 bases at V and 2 bases at J; junction bases unmatched: 5. CDR3 region: CASSSGTGRNTGELFF. CDR3 coding DNA: TGTGCCAGCAGCTCCGGGACAGGGCGAAACACCGGGGAGCTGTTTTTT.

The genes are TRBV18 and TRBJ2-5; D may be TRBD2 (6 bases). With 2 bases removed from V and 1 base from J, the gap between germline ends came to 8 bases. CDR3 size: 14 residues. CDR1 and CDR2 (germline): KGHSH, LQKENI. The CDR3 spells CASSPFGGQETQYF. In DNA form, the CDR3 reads TGTGCCAGCTCACCATTCGGGGGCCAAGAGACCCAGTACTTC.

The chain couples TRBV19 to TRBJ2-1; D call uncertain. The germline V gene has CDR1 LNHDA and CDR2 SQIVND (reference sequence). CDR3 length: 13 residues. V was cut by 4 bases and J by 6 bases, with 10 bases left in between. The CDR3 is CASSTFTTNEQFF. The CDR3 DNA is TGTGCCAGTAGTACCTTTACTACCAATGAGCAGTTCTTC. Combining the CDR3 with reference TRBV19 and TRBJ2-1 gives the whole variable domain DGGITQSPKYLFRKEGQNVTLSCEQNLNHDAMYWYRQDPGQGLRLIYYSQIVNDFQKGDIAEGYSVSREKKESFPLTVTSAQKNPTAFYLCASSTFTTNEQFFGPGTRLTVL.

V gene TRBV7-2 combines with J gene TRBJ2-3; 10 bases agree with TRBD2. The CDR3 contains 16 residues. The V and J ends lost 2 bases and 2 bases, in that order; junction bases with no gene match: 4. The germline V gene encodes CDR1 SGHTA and CDR2 FQGNSA. The CDR3 sequence: CASSLIAGGLTDTQYF. CDR3 DNA sequence: TGTGCCAGCAGCTTAATAGCGGGGGGCCTCACAGATACGCAGTATTTT.

CDR3 residues: CASSQGLRDYGYTF. Written as DNA, the CDR3 is TGCGCCAGCAGCCAAGGCCTCAGGGACTATGGCTACACCTTC. The J gene is TRBJ1-2, the V gene TRBV4-3; D possibly corresponds to TRBD1 (5 bases). CDR3 size: 14 residues. The germline V gene has CDR1 LGHNA and CDR2 YSLEER. The germline V and J ends were trimmed by 1 base and 3 bases, with 9 bases remaining between them.

This chain joins TRBV10-3 and TRBJ2-3; TRBD2 might be the D (6 bases). V was trimmed by 7 bases and J by 4 bases, leaving 18 bases between them. The CDR3 spans 15 residues. Germline CDR1 reads ENHRY; CDR2 reads SYGVKD. The chain's CDR3 is CAITPGQGGADTQYF. In nucleotides, the CDR3 is TGTGCCATCACCCCAGGGCAGGGCGGGGCAGATACGCAGTATTTT.

V usage is TRBV5-5 and J usage is TRBJ1-5; the match to TRBD1 covers 9 bases. CDR3 size: 15 residues. The junction had 5 bases not matched to a gene; V was cut back by 3 bases and J by 4 bases. The V gene's germline CDR1 is SGHKS and CDR2 YYEKEE (reference sequence). The CDR3 DNA sequence: TGTGCCAGCAGCTCCACAGGGGGCTCGAATCAGCCCCAGCATTTT. Amino acid sequence: CASSSTGGSNQPQHF.

The chain carries TRBV5-6 and TRBJ2-7, with 11 bases matching TRBD1. CDR1 and CDR2 from the germline V gene are SGHDT and YYEEEE. V gave up 2 bases and J gave up 11 bases; unmatched junction bases: 15. The length of the CDR3 is 16 residues. The CDR3: CASSFGGRTGGARKYF. DNA for the CDR3: TGTGCCAGCAGCTTTGGCGGTCGGACAGGGGGCGCCCGGAAGTACTTC.

This chain joins TRBV5-1 and TRBJ2-1; D possibly corresponds to TRBD1 (6 bases). This CDR3 is built from 15 residues. CDR1 is SGHRS and CDR2 is YFSETQ in the germline V gene. V lost 0 bases, J lost 3 bases, and 10 bases lay in between. The CDR3 here is CASSLVGQNYNEQFF. The CDR3 coding sequence is TGCGCCAGCAGCTTGGTTGGACAGAACTACAATGAGCAGTTCTTC.

The gene calls are TRBV5-4 and TRBJ2-5, with 14 nucleotides matching TRBD2. The J call may be wrong; the DNA end is better matched by TRBJ2-7. The CDR3 consists of 17 residues. Germline CDR1 is SGHNT and CDR2 is YYREEE (reference sequence). The chain's CDR3 is CASSSGLAGGGSYEQYF. The CDR3 bases are TGTGCCAGCAGCTCCGGACTAGCGGGAGGTGGGTCCTACGAGCAGTACTTC.

The gene calls are TRBV18 and TRBJ2-1; 7 nucleotides agree with TRBD1. The trim removed 2 bases at V and 10 bases at J, leaving 5 bases unmatched. CDR1 and CDR2 (germline): KGHSH, LQKENI. The CDR3 has 13 amino acids. CDR3 sequence (DNA): TGTGCCAGCTCACCAGACAGGGTGGGCGAGCAGTTCTTC. As protein: CASSPDRVGEQFF. Supplemented by reference TRBV18 and TRBJ2-1, the full variable domain reads NAGVMQNPRHLVRRRGQEARLRCSPMKGHSHVYWYRQLPEEGLKFMVYLQKENIIDESGMPKERFSAEFPKEGPSILRIQQVVRGDSAAYFCASSPDRVGEQFFGPGTRLTVL.

The chain links TRBV28 to TRBJ2-5; 9 bases fit TRBD2. The CDR3 is 14 residues long. CDR1 MDHEN and CDR2 SYDVKM come from the germline V gene. V lost 7 bases, J lost 4 bases, and 7 bases stayed unmatched. The CDR3: CASIPGLAGETQYF. The CDR3 DNA is TGTGCCAGCATTCCGGGACTAGCTGGAGAGACCCAGTACTTC.

The chain recombines TRBV28 with TRBJ2-1; D gene ambiguous. The germline CDR1 and CDR2 sequences are MDHEN and SYDVKM. V was clipped by 6 bases and J by 5 bases, with 8 bases between them. This CDR3 is built from 12 residues. In DNA, the CDR3 is TGTGCCAGCAGGCGTTATAACAATGAGCAGTTCTTC. Encoded protein: CASRRYNNEQFF.

J is TRBJ1-3 and V is TRBV7-9; 9 nucleotides agree with TRBD1. This CDR3 contains 18 residues. Per germline, CDR1 SEHNR and CDR2 FQNEAQ (reference sequence). Trimming took 3 bases from V and 2 from J; bases not matched to a gene: 11. In DNA, the CDR3 is TGTGCCAGCAGCTTCCCGGGACAGGGAGGCTCTGCTGGAAACACCATATATTTT. Its protein is CASSFPGQGGSAGNTIYF.

This chain joins TRBV7-9 and TRBJ2-5, with TRBD1 identical over 7 bases. Losses at the gene ends were 5 bases for V and 5 bases for J; bases not matched to a gene: 8. Germline CDR1 is SEHNR and CDR2 is FQNEAQ (reference sequence). The CDR3 contains 14 residues. CDR3 region: CASSLRQGFETQYF. The CDR3 DNA is TGTGCCAGCAGCCTTCGACAGGGATTCGAGACCCAGTACTTC.

CDR3 DNA: TGTGCCAGCAGCCAAATGCGGGAAGCTTTCTTT. Amino acid sequence: CASSQMREAFF. The chain has TRBV14 and TRBJ1-1; D remains unclear. The CDR3 runs 11 residues. Trimming left V 2 bases short and J 8 bases short, with 6 bases between. Germline CDR1 is SGHDN and CDR2 is FVKESK.

V gene TRBV7-2 combines with J gene TRBJ2-3; D gene unclear. The CDR3 totals 13 residues. Germline V gene lookup returns CDR1 SGHTA and CDR2 FQGNSA. V was pared by 1 base and J by 6 bases, with 8 bases between. CDR3 loop: CASSLVSVDTQYF. CDR3 nucleotide sequence: TGTGCCAGCAGCTTAGTGTCGGTGGATACGCAGTATTTT.

The rearrangement links TRBV5-1 to TRBJ2-5, with D uncertain. Per germline, CDR1 SGHRS and CDR2 YFSETQ. V lost 0 bases to trimming and J lost 4 bases, with 13 bases between them. This CDR3 is 15 amino acids long. CDR3 sequence reads: CASSLGLDGGETQYF. CDR3 nucleotides: TGCGCCAGCAGCTTGGGATTAGATGGCGGAGAGACCCAGTACTTC.

The chain couples TRBV28 to TRBJ2-7; TRBD1 matches 8 bases. Germline CDR1 reads MDHEN; CDR2 reads SYDVKM. The CDR3 covers 13 residues. J gave up 8 bases and V 3 bases, and 6 bases lay outside the gene matches. The CDR3 is CASSLGQVPKQYF. In DNA, the CDR3 is TGTGCCAGCAGTTTGGGACAGGTACCTAAGCAGTACTTC.

The rearrangement uses TRBV10-3 and TRBJ2-7; no reliable D call. Germline CDR1 is ENHRY and CDR2 is SYGVKD. Trimming removed 6 bases from V and 2 bases from J, with 5 bases in between. This CDR3 is built from 11 residues. The CDR3 DNA reads as TGTGCCATCAGCGGTGCCTACGAGCAGTACTTC. The encoded protein is CAISGAYEQYF.

The CDR3, as DNA: TGTGCCAGCAGCGGACTAGCGGCTAGCACAGATACGCAGTATTTT. It translates to CASSGLAASTDTQYF. The V gene is TRBV6-6, the J gene TRBJ2-3; TRBD2 matches at 10 bases. The germline CDR1 and CDR2 sequences are MNHNY and SVGAGI (reference sequence). V lost 6 bases and J lost 0; bases outside the gene matches: 3. There are 15 residues in the CDR3.

The chain recombines TRBV18 with TRBJ2-3, with D possibly TRBD2 on 6 matching bases. The V and J ends lost 2 bases and 3 bases respectively, with 12 bases between them. Per the germline V gene, CDR1 is KGHSH and CDR2 is LQKENI. The CDR3 has 15 residues. The CDR3 reads CASSPDLASTDTQYF. CDR3 DNA: TGTGCCAGCTCACCAGATCTAGCGTCAACAGATACGCAGTATTTT.

This clone occurred a few times. The chain couples TRBV19 to TRBJ2-1; TRBD2 is a possible D gene (6 bases). The length of the CDR3 is 14 residues. V lost 3 bases to trimming and J lost 4 bases, with 10 bases between them. Germline V lookup: CDR1 LNHDA, CDR2 SQIVND (reference sequence). The CDR3 region has the DNA TGTGCCAGTAGTATCTCGGGGAGGTACAATGAGCAGTTCTTC. It codes for CASSISGRYNEQFF.